The 27 T cell receptor beta chains below were found in one sample sequenced in a study of blood T cell repertoires in COVID-19. Libraries were prepared by immunoSEQ multiplex PCR; TCRdb keeps only in-frame clonotypes and omits some of them. Among under 200,000 clones, roughly 90% were seen once, and the ten largest hold roughly 1.6%. The sample was peripheral blood. These receptors all come from a man between 18 and 35 years old with active or convalescent COVID-19.

This chain uses TRBV28 with TRBJ1-3, with D unclear. The CDR3 extends over 13 amino acids. Trimming removed 5 bases at V and 2 bases at J, with 7 bases between. The germline V gene has CDR1 MDHEN and CDR2 SYDVKM. The CDR3 bases are TGTGCCAGCAGTCCCACAGCTGGAAACACCATATATTTT. Its translation: CASSPTAGNTIYF.

The chain recombines TRBV7-2 with TRBJ1-5; 8 bases fit TRBD1. The J segment lost 3 bases and the V segment lost 5 bases, leaving 9 bases of the junction unmatched. This CDR3 is 16 amino acids long. Germline loops: CDR1 SGHTA, CDR2 FQGNSA. The CDR3 sequence: CASSINGQGNNQPQHF. Written as DNA, the CDR3 is TGTGCCAGCAGCATCAATGGACAGGGAAACAATCAGCCCCAGCATTTT.

This sequence joins TRBV30 and TRBJ2-3, with 7 bases fitting TRBD2. With V trimmed by 8 bases and J by 4 bases, 15 bases remained unmatched. Germline V gene lookup returns CDR1 GTSNPN and CDR2 SVGIG (reference sequence). This CDR3 comprises 15 residues. The CDR3 spells CARGDSKGFSDTQYF. DNA of the CDR3: TGTGCCCGGGGGGACTCAAAGGGATTTTCAGATACGCAGTATTTT.

The chain has TRBV2 and TRBJ1-5; D is uncertain. V was pared by 4 bases and J by 7 bases, with 14 bases between. CDR3 length equals 14 residues. CDR1 and CDR2 (germline): SNHLY, FYNNEI. Written as DNA, the CDR3 is TGTGCCAGCAGTGGGGTTTCAGGTTTCCAGCCCCAGCATTTT. Translating it yields CASSGVSGFQPQHF.

V and J are TRBV7-2 and TRBJ2-2; 10 bases are a match to TRBD1. The CDR3 consists of 14 residues. Germline V CDR1 and CDR2: SGHTA, FQGNSA. V was clipped by 4 bases and J by 6 bases; unmatched bases: 2. CDR3 sequence (DNA): TGTGCCAGCAGCTGGGACAGGGGAGCCGGGGAGCTGTTTTTT. Amino acid sequence: CASSWDRGAGELFF.

The rearrangement joins TRBV7-2 to TRBJ2-1, with 9 bases that match TRBD2. Germline V gene sequence: CDR1 SGHTA, CDR2 FQGNSA. The trim removed 3 bases at V and 6 bases at J, leaving 6 bases unmatched. This CDR3 has 15 amino acids. The CDR3 nucleotides are TGTGCCAGCAGCTTTTGGGGACTAGCTCCCAATGAGCAGTTCTTC. It encodes CASSFWGLAPNEQFF.

In its sample, this clone was seen once. One end of the junction does not line up with germline, which may come from a read error. The rearrangement joins TRBV4-1 to TRBJ1-1; tentatively, D is TRBD1 (5 bases). The CDR3 has 15 residues. Germline V CDR1 and CDR2: MGHRA, YSYEKL. DNA of the CDR3: TGCGCCAGCAGCCAAGGGGTCGGGGGGAACGCTGAAGCTTTCTTT. The encoded protein is CASSQGVGGNAEAFF.

CDR3: CASSPNRQGQSGYTF. The CDR3 nucleotides are TGTGCCAGCAGCCCTAACCGACAGGGGCAGTCTGGCTACACCTTC. The chain couples TRBV11-3 to TRBJ1-2; 8 bases map to TRBD1. Trimming cost V 5 bases and J 7 bases; bases outside gene matches: 12. The length of the CDR3 is 15 residues. The germline CDR1 and CDR2 sequences are SGHNT and YENEEA.

The chain uses TRBV6-5 and TRBJ1-2; no firm D call. The V end was cut by 0 bases, the J end by 4 bases, with 12 bases between. The CDR3 consists of 15 residues. Germline lookup yields CDR1 MNHEY and CDR2 SVGAGI. CDR3 DNA sequence: TGTGCCAGCAGTTACTCCCTCGGTCGGAGCTATGGCTACACCTTC. Protein product: CASSYSLGRSYGYTF.

The chain links TRBV19 to TRBJ1-5; no clear D gene. V lost 5 bases, J lost 7 bases, and 12 bases lay in between. Per the germline V gene, CDR1 is LNHDA and CDR2 is SQIVND (reference sequence). The CDR3 runs to 13 residues. CDR3 DNA sequence: TGTGCCAGTAGTGAGCGTCTTGGGCAGCCCCAGCATTTT. It specifies CASSERLGQPQHF. The complete variable domain, with remaining parts taken from reference TRBV19 and TRBJ1-5, reads DGGITQSPKYLFRKEGQNVTLSCEQNLNHDAMYWYRQDPGQGLRLIYYSQIVNDFQKGDIAEGYSVSREKKESFPLTVTSAQKNPTAFYLCASSERLGQPQHFGDGTRLSIL.

CDR3 protein: CASSTSGRYNEQFF. For the CDR3, the DNA is TGTGCCAGCAGTACTAGCGGGAGATACAATGAGCAGTTCTTC. V is TRBV7-9 and J is TRBJ2-1; the match to TRBD2 covers 11 bases. V trimming: 6 bases; J trimming: 4 bases; junction bases outside the gene matches: 2. Germline V lookup: CDR1 SEHNR, CDR2 FQNEAQ (reference sequence). This CDR3 region has 14 residues. The full variable domain, in which reference TRBV7-9 and TRBJ2-1 provide the parts outside the CDR3, is DTGVSQNPRHKITKRGQNVTFRCDPISEHNRLYWYRQTLGQGPEFLTYFQNEAQLEKSRLLSDRFSAERPKGSFSTLEIQRTEQGDSAMYLCASSTSGRYNEQFFGPGTRLTVL.

The rearrangement joins TRBV18 to TRBJ2-2, with D possibly TRBD2 on 7 matching bases. This CDR3 region has 19 residues. The V and J ends lost 8 bases and 6 bases respectively, with 31 bases between them. The V gene's germline CDR1 is KGHSH and CDR2 LQKENI. CDR3: CASPTQPGGYGNNAGELFF. CDR3 in DNA: TGTGCCAGCCCCACCCAACCGGGGGGCTATGGAAATAACGCCGGGGAGCTGTTTTTT.

The rearrangement joins TRBV11-2 to TRBJ2-1; 12 bases fit TRBD2. The germline CDR1 and CDR2 sequences are SGHAT and FQNNGV. This CDR3 contains 18 residues. V trimming: 1 base; J trimming: 4 bases; junction bases outside the gene matches: 8. CDR3 sequence (DNA): TGTGCCAGCAGCTTAGGCGGACTAGCGGGGAGGCGATACAATGAGCAGTTCTTC. Its protein product is CASSLGGLAGRRYNEQFF.

The chain combines TRBV30 with TRBJ1-1; D call uncertain. V dropped 3 bases and J dropped 6 bases, with 14 bases sitting between them. The CDR3 contains 13 residues. Germline CDR1 GTSNPN, CDR2 SVGIG (reference sequence). In nucleotides, the CDR3 is TGTGCCTGGAGACACTCAATGCGGGCTGAAGCTTTCTTT. It codes for CAWRHSMRAEAFF.

Comments on this clone: This clone may be a read error of a much larger clone one base away. The chain carries TRBV7-8 and TRBJ2-7; TRBD2 matches 7 bases. V dropped 8 bases and J dropped 3; count of bases not matched to a gene: 7. Germline V gene lookup returns CDR1 SGHVS and CDR2 FQNEAQ. The CDR3 covers 13 residues. The CDR3 region is CASGGESDYEQYF. DNA of the CDR3: TGTGCCAGCGGGGGGGAGAGCGACTACGAGCAGTACTTC.

The genes are TRBV3-1 (or the pseudogene TRBV3-2) and TRBJ2-7, with D unclear. CDR1 and CDR2 from the germline V gene are LGHDT and YNNKEL (reference sequence). The V end was cut by 0 bases, the J end by 2 bases, with 8 bases between. This CDR3 spans 14 amino acids. The CDR3 sequence: CASSQDLETYEQYF. CDR3 in DNA: TGTGCCAGCAGCCAAGATCTAGAAACCTACGAGCAGTACTTC.

The V and J genes are TRBV9 and TRBJ1-2; a possible D gene is TRBD1 (5 bases). The V end was cut by 0 bases, the J end by 7 bases, with 13 bases between. Germline V gene lookup returns CDR1 SGDLS and CDR2 YYNGEE. The CDR3 contains 14 residues. CDR3 in amino acids: CASSVALGEGGYTF. The CDR3 nucleotides read TGTGCCAGCAGCGTAGCATTGGGGGAGGGTGGCTACACCTTC.

This chain links TRBV10-3 with TRBJ1-2; D is unresolved. Per germline, CDR1 ENHRY and CDR2 SYGVKD. This CDR3 is built from 13 residues. Trimming cost V 10 bases and J 5 bases, with 17 bases left between them. The CDR3 region is CATRKDGVYGYTF. The CDR3 nucleotides read TGTGCCACCCGAAAGGACGGGGTTTATGGCTACACCTTC.

The chain joins TRBV6-2 or TRBV6-3 to TRBJ1-5; D perhaps matches TRBD1 (5 bases). This CDR3 region has 15 residues. The V end lost 2 bases, the J end lost 6 bases, and 14 bases lay between the germline ends. The V gene's germline CDR1 is MNHEY and CDR2 SVGEGT. The CDR3 protein is CASSYAGRSGQPQHF. In nucleotides, the CDR3 is TGTGCCAGCAGTTACGCAGGGCGATCGGGTCAGCCCCAGCATTTT.

The rearrangement uses TRBV7-9 and TRBJ2-6; a possible D gene is TRBD2 (6 bases). The length of the CDR3 is 19 residues. Germline CDR1 is SEHNR and CDR2 is FQNEAQ (reference sequence). V was shortened by 5 bases and J by 0 bases, with 20 bases between the two germline ends. The CDR3 DNA sequence: TGTGCCAGCAGCCCTCGGGCCGGGACGGGAGACTCTGGGGCCAACGTCCTGACTTTC. Encoded protein: CASSPRAGTGDSGANVLTF.

This clone was observed at least ten times. This chain joins TRBV30 and TRBJ1-6; D is unclear. The CDR3 spans 15 residues. Between the trimmed V and J ends, which lost 0 bases and 9 bases, there was a span of 15 bases. CDR1 and CDR2 from the germline V gene are GTSNPN and SVGIG (reference sequence). In nucleotides, the CDR3 is TGTGCCTGGAGTGTACGTGGGGAGGCGAGTTCACCCCTCCACTTT. This encodes CAWSVRGEASSPLHF.

The rearrangement joins TRBV4-3 to TRBJ1-6; D possibly corresponds to TRBD1 (6 bases). This CDR3 has 15 amino acids. Per the germline V gene, CDR1 is LGHNA and CDR2 is YSLEER. Between the trimmed V and J ends, which lost 0 bases and 8 bases, there was a span of 11 bases. CDR3 region: CASSQDYRDHSPLHF. For the CDR3, the DNA is TGCGCCAGCAGCCAAGATTACAGGGACCATTCACCCCTCCACTTT.

The chain uses TRBV7-2 and TRBJ1-2; no clear D gene. The CDR3 spans 11 residues. Trimming removed 8 bases from V and 7 bases from J, with 11 bases in between. Germline loops: CDR1 SGHTA, CDR2 FQGNSA. CDR3: CASQEVSGYTF. Here the CDR3 DNA reads TGTGCCAGCCAGGAAGTCTCTGGCTACACCTTC.

The chain joins TRBV19 to TRBJ1-3; D unresolved. Germline CDR1 reads LNHDA; CDR2 reads SQIVND (reference sequence). The germline V and J ends were trimmed by 3 bases and 0 bases, with 9 bases remaining between them. The length of the CDR3 is 15 residues. CDR3 nucleotides: TGTGCCAGTAGTATCCAGGTAACCTCTGGAAACACCATATATTTT. Translating gives CASSIQVTSGNTIYF.

The V call is TRBV5-1, the J call TRBJ2-7; no definite D call. The CDR3 extends over 14 amino acids. CDR1 and CDR2 (germline): SGHRS, YFSETQ. V shed 0 bases and J shed 0 bases, with 7 bases lying between them. The CDR3 protein is CASSLDPSSYEQYF. The CDR3 DNA reads as TGCGCCAGCAGCTTGGATCCTAGCTCCTACGAGCAGTACTTC.

The chain uses TRBV28 and TRBJ1-2; unclear D gene. The CDR3 length is 13 residues. The V end lost 6 bases, the J end lost 0 bases, and 8 bases lay between the germline ends. CDR1 is MDHEN and CDR2 is SYDVKM in the germline V gene. The CDR3 bases are TGTGCCAGCAGAAGCGGGACTAACTATGGCTACACCTTC. Its protein product is CASRSGTNYGYTF.

The chain uses TRBV7-9 and TRBJ1-4; 10 bases align to TRBD1. The CDR3 contains 19 residues. Germline trimming cut 4 bases from V and 5 bases from J; bases unmatched to any gene: 16. The germline gives CDR1 SEHNR, CDR2 FQNEAQ (reference sequence). DNA of the CDR3: TGTGCCAGCAGCTCCGGCGAGGGACAGGGGTTAGGTGGGAATGAAAAACTGTTTTTT. Amino acids: CASSSGEGQGLGGNEKLFF.